Listed here are 13 T cell receptor beta chains from one sample, sequenced in a study of blood T cells in healthy people across ages. The use of a sample-barcoded 5' primer and a J-beta primer mix characterized a second PCR of about 7 to 12 cycles. MiXCR, applied by TCRdb to the 5' RACE reads, yields one record per CDR3 protein. The sample lists fewer than 2,000,000 distinct CDR3 sequences; approximately 40% were seen once. Input material: blood. The receptor set was obtained from a human donor in good health.

CDR3: CASSQLMSEKLFF. CDR3 nucleotides: TGCGCCAGCAGCCAACTCATGAGTGAAAAACTGTTTTTT. The chain combines TRBV4-1 with TRBJ1-4; D not resolved. CDR1 and CDR2 (germline): MGHRA, YSYEKL. The ends were cut back, 2 bases at V and 7 bases at J, with 8 bases in the middle. This CDR3 contains 13 residues.

This sequence joins TRBV20-1 and TRBJ1-4, with TRBD1 identical over 8 bases. CDR1 is DFQATT, CDR2 SNEGSKA, per germline (reference sequence). Losses at the gene ends were 0 bases for V and 5 bases for J; bases not matched to a gene: 5. The CDR3 is made up of 15 amino acids. The CDR3 nucleotides read TGCAGTGCTAGAGACGGACAGGGACTCAATGAAAAACTGTTTTTT. It yields the protein CSARDGQGLNEKLFF.

The genes are TRBV3-1 and TRBJ2-5; no clear D gene. CDR3 length: 15 amino acids. V lost 2 bases, J lost 4 bases, and 14 bases lay in between. Germline V lookup: CDR1 LGHDT, CDR2 YNNKEL (reference sequence). CDR3 in amino acids: CASSQFLGDGETQYF. For the CDR3, the DNA is TGTGCCAGCAGCCAATTCCTTGGGGATGGAGAGACCCAGTACTTC.

This clonotype was detected only a few times. The chain joins TRBV7-2 to TRBJ2-1; no reliable D call. The V gene's germline CDR1 is SGHTA and CDR2 FQGNSA. The length of the CDR3 is 16 residues. Trimming removed 5 bases from V and 1 base from J, with 15 bases in between. The chain's CDR3 is CASSPAGDRSYNEQFF. CDR3 sequence (DNA): TGTGCCAGCAGCCCAGCCGGTGATAGGTCCTACAATGAGCAGTTCTTC.

The table lists this clonotype with a few counts. The chain employs TRBV15 and TRBJ1-6; D remains ambiguous. V lost 1 base to trimming and J lost 9 bases, with 4 bases between them. CDR3 size: 12 residues. CDR1 is LNHNV and CDR2 is YYDKDF in the germline V gene (reference sequence). CDR3 residues: CATSRVASPLHF. The CDR3 bases are TGTGCCACCAGCAGAGTCGCTTCACCCCTCCACTTT.

The V gene is TRBV11-2, the J gene TRBJ2-1; 8 positions agree with TRBD1. This CDR3 has 16 amino acids. The germline CDR1 and CDR2 sequences are SGHAT and FQNNGV. V was clipped by 4 bases and J by 9 bases; unmatched bases: 14. CDR3 DNA sequence: TGTGCCAGCAGCTCCAATCCGGGACAGGCACTGGGTGAGCAGTTCTTC. This gives the protein CASSSNPGQALGEQFF.

The chain links TRBV5-1 to TRBJ2-1, with a weak D call TRBD2 (6 bases). V lost 0 bases and J lost 6, with 10 bases in between. CDR3 length: 14 residues. CDR1 is SGHRS, CDR2 YFSETQ, per germline. The CDR3 nucleotides read TGCGCCAGCAGCTTGGGGGGACTTCCCAATGAGCAGTTCTTC. Translation: CASSLGGLPNEQFF.

This clonotype was seen a few times. The genes are TRBV6-2 or TRBV6-3 and TRBJ1-2, with D perhaps TRBD1 (6 bases). This CDR3 contains 13 residues. Trimming shortened V by 2 bases and J by 6 bases, and 10 bases separated the two germline ends. Germline V gives CDR1 MNHEY, CDR2 SVGEGT. DNA of the CDR3: TGTGCCAGCAGTTACGGGACAAGGCATGGCTACACCTTC. As protein: CASSYGTRHGYTF.

The chain is built from TRBV6-2 or TRBV6-3 and TRBJ1-5; 10 positions agree with TRBD1. The trim removed 10 bases at V and 4 bases at J, leaving 10 bases unmatched. CDR3 length equals 15 residues. CDR1 is MNHEY, CDR2 SVGEGT, per germline. The CDR3 reads CANSRRGQGNQPQHF. CDR3 DNA: TGTGCCAACAGCCGTAGGGGACAGGGGAATCAGCCCCAGCATTTT.

The chain carries TRBV6-5 and TRBJ2-5; 8 positions match TRBD2. V gave up 6 bases and J gave up 5 bases; unmatched junction bases: 14. The CDR3 covers 16 residues. Germline CDR1 MNHEY, CDR2 SVGAGI. The CDR3 sequence is CASSPAEGLGGETQYF. The CDR3 DNA reads TGTGCCAGCAGCCCGGCAGAGGGACTAGGGGGGGAGACCCAGTACTTC.

The rearrangement links TRBV2 to TRBJ2-4; TRBD1 matches 9 bases. With 8 bases clipped from V and 9 bases from J, the junction kept 5 bases outside the gene matches. The length of the CDR3 is 12 residues. CDR1 SNHLY and CDR2 FYNNEI come from the germline V gene. The CDR3 sequence: CASQDRGSIQYF. DNA of the CDR3: TGTGCCAGCCAAGACAGGGGGAGCATTCAGTACTTC.

The rearrangement uses TRBV12-3 or TRBV12-4 and TRBJ2-7; 12 bases fit TRBD2. This CDR3 has 15 amino acids. Trimming removed 6 bases from V and 1 base from J; junction bases left unmatched: 4. The CDR3 protein is CASRTSGGPSYEQYF. The DNA for the CDR3 is TGTGCCAGCAGGACTAGCGGGGGACCTTCCTACGAGCAGTACTTC.

The CDR3 spells CASSPGASGGFYEQFF. Written as DNA, the CDR3 is TGTGCCAGCAGCCCGGGAGCTAGCGGGGGTTTCTATGAGCAGTTCTTC. The rearrangement links TRBV13 to TRBJ2-1; 10 positions match TRBD2. CDR3 length: 16 residues. The germline CDR1 and CDR2 sequences are PRHDT and FYEKMQ (reference sequence). With 5 bases clipped from V and 8 bases from J, the junction kept 12 bases outside the gene matches.